One sample yielded the 25 T cell receptor beta chains listed below, sequenced in a study of T cells in Graves' hyperthyroidism and ophthalmopathy. Amplification of TCR beta CDR3 regions was performed using RNA transcripts as template. A first-round RT-PCR of the TCR CDR3 used the HTBI primer set. TCRdb reprocessed the multiplex PCR reads with MiXCR, giving one entry per CDR3 protein. The data hold 450,000 to 700,000 distinct CDR3 sequences, with more than 45% observed a single time. The specimen was peripheral blood or thyroid tissue (not recorded which). Receptors originate from an adult woman with Graves' disease, either hyperthyroidism or ophthalmopathy (not recorded which).

This clonotype was recorded once. J is TRBJ1-1 and V is TRBV20-1; tentative D call: TRBD1 (5 bases). V was shortened by 0 bases and J by 0 bases, with 11 bases between the two germline ends. Germline V CDR1 and CDR2: DFQATT, SNEGSKA (reference sequence). The CDR3 has 15 amino acids. The CDR3 DNA reads TGCAGTGCTAGAGATGGTGGGGCCCTGAACACTGAAGCTTTCTTT. This codes for CSARDGGALNTEAFF.

V gene TRBV14 combines with J gene TRBJ2-7, with D possibly matching TRBD2 (5 bases). V was shortened by 5 bases and J by 5 bases, with 22 bases between the two germline ends. The germline V gene has CDR1 SGHDN and CDR2 FVKESK. The CDR3 is 16 amino acids. The CDR3 reads CASSGCLTGICHEQYF. CDR3 sequence (DNA): TGTGCCAGCAGCGGCTGTCTGACGGGAATTTGCCACGAGCAGTACTTC. Full variable domain (outside the CDR3, taken from reference TRBV14 and TRBJ2-7): EAGVTQFPSHSVIEKGQTVTLRCDPISGHDNLYWYRRVMGKEIKFLLHFVKESKQDESGMPNNRFLAERTGGTYSTLKVQPAELEDSGVYFCASSGCLTGICHEQYFGPGTRLTVT.

The chain is built from TRBV10-3 and TRBJ1-4; 7 nucleotides match TRBD1. The V segment lost 0 bases and the J segment 8 bases; nucleotides outside the gene matches: 9. Germline V gives CDR1 ENHRY, CDR2 SYGVKD. The CDR3 consists of 16 residues. Here the CDR3 DNA reads TGTGCCATCAGTGAGTCATCCGGCAGGGGGGGCGAAAAACTGTTTTTT. This encodes CAISESSGRGGEKLFF.

This clonotype showed up many times. The V gene is TRBV18, the J gene TRBJ2-5; TRBD2 agrees at 9 bases. V lost 8 bases, J lost 5 bases, and 9 bases stayed unmatched. This CDR3 comprises 14 residues. CDR1 and CDR2 from the germline V gene are KGHSH and LQKENI. Written as DNA, the CDR3 is TGTGCCAGCAGCCCATCAGCGGGGGGTGAGACCCAGTACTTC. Residues: CASSPSAGGETQYF.

V and J are TRBV15 and TRBJ2-5, with 8 bases fitting TRBD2. The CDR3 is 14 amino acids. Germline V lookup: CDR1 LNHNV, CDR2 YYDKDF (reference sequence). V lost 5 bases, J lost 5 bases, and 7 bases stayed unmatched. For the CDR3, the DNA is TGTGCCACCAGCGGAGCGGGAGCAGGGGAGACCCAGTACTTC. This sequence encodes CATSGAGAGETQYF.

Turning to this clonotype: It may be a read error: a sequence one base away is much more abundant. The chain is built from TRBV27 and TRBJ1-6, with D perhaps TRBD1 (5 bases). This CDR3 has 17 residues. CDR1 and CDR2 (germline): MNHEY, SMNVEV (reference sequence). Here the CDR3 DNA reads TGTGTCAGCAGTTCGTACCGGGGGACCGCATATAATTCACCCCTCCACTTT. Its protein product is CVSSSYRGTAYNSPLHF.

The chain couples TRBV10-3 to TRBJ1-2; D remains unclear. Germline V gives CDR1 ENHRY, CDR2 SYGVKD. Trimming removed 4 bases at V and 8 bases at J, with 14 bases between. The CDR3 extends over 13 amino acids. The CDR3 nucleotides read TGTGCCATCAGTGTGGAACTCTCGGGCGGCTACACCTTC. This sequence encodes CAISVELSGGYTF.

The rearrangement uses TRBV19 and TRBJ1-6, with D maybe TRBD1 (5 bases). V was cut by 5 bases and J by 13 bases, with 24 bases left in between. In germline, CDR1 is LNHDA, CDR2 SQIVND (reference sequence). This CDR3 is built from 16 residues. The DNA of the CDR3 is TGTGCCAGTAGTCAACTATCGGGGCGGAACAATCAGCCCCTCCACTTT. Its translation: CASSQLSGRNNQPLHF.

This clonotype was seen ten or more times. V and J are TRBV15 and TRBJ2-7; TRBD2 agrees at 10 bases. The germline CDR1 and CDR2 sequences are LNHNV and YYDKDF (reference sequence). The CDR3 is 16 residues long. Trimming took 7 bases from V and 6 from J; bases not matched to a gene: 15. As DNA, the CDR3 is TGTGCCACCAAGCTTATGGTAGCGGGAGGAACCCCCGAGCAGTACTTC. Amino acid sequence: CATKLMVAGGTPEQYF.

This clonotype came up many times. The rearrangement uses TRBV7-9 and TRBJ1-5, with D possibly being TRBD1 (5 bases). The germline gives CDR1 SEHNR, CDR2 FQNEAQ (reference sequence). The ends were cut back, 4 bases at V and 1 base at J, with 8 bases in the middle. The CDR3 runs to 14 residues. For the CDR3, the DNA is TGTGCCAGCAGCTGGGGGGGGAGCAATCAGCCCCAGCATTTT. It codes for CASSWGGSNQPQHF.

The chain is built from TRBV28 and TRBJ1-2, with 7 bases fitting TRBD1. The CDR3 loop spans 14 amino acids. V dropped 2 bases and J dropped 1; count of bases not matched to a gene: 1. Germline V lookup: CDR1 MDHEN, CDR2 SYDVKM. The CDR3 loop is CASSLPGGNYGYTF. CDR3 bases: TGTGCCAGCAGTTTACCAGGGGGTAACTATGGCTACACCTTC.

This clonotype was observed at least ten times. V is TRBV12-3 or TRBV12-4 and J is TRBJ1-2; possibly TRBD1 for D (5 bases). The V end lost 5 bases, the J end lost 4 bases, and 17 bases lay between the germline ends. CDR3 length equals 15 residues. CDR3 nucleotides: TGTGCCAGCAGTGATAAGGGGACGGCTGGCTATGGCTACACCTTC. This encodes CASSDKGTAGYGYTF.

The chain employs TRBV2 and TRBJ2-2; tentatively, D is TRBD2 (6 bases). The germline V and J ends were trimmed by 6 bases and 5 bases, with 7 bases remaining between them. The germline CDR1 and CDR2 sequences are SNHLY and FYNNEI. CDR3 length: 12 amino acids. This chain's CDR3 is CASRGGTGELFF. The CDR3 DNA reads TGTGCCAGCAGGGGAGGTACCGGGGAGCTGTTTTTT.

The J gene is TRBJ2-5, the V gene TRBV29-1, with 11 bases identical to TRBD2. This CDR3 region has 13 residues. Germline CDR1 is SQVTM and CDR2 is ANQGSEA. CDR3 nucleotide sequence: TGCAGTCCCGGACTAGCGGGCGTAGAGACCCAGTACTTC. The encoded protein is CSPGLAGVETQYF.

The chain couples TRBV20-1 to TRBJ1-4, with D possibly matching TRBD1 (5 bases). Germline assignment: CDR1 DFQATT and CDR2 SNEGSKA (reference sequence). The ends were cut back, 4 bases at V and 7 bases at J, with 19 bases in the middle. The CDR3 extends over 15 amino acids. The CDR3 spells CSAIPTSGRGEKLFF. The CDR3 coding sequence is TGCAGTGCTATTCCGACTAGCGGGAGGGGTGAAAAACTGTTTTTT.

V and J are TRBV7-9 and TRBJ2-5, with a weak D call TRBD1 (6 bases). The length of the CDR3 is 16 residues. Germline CDR1 reads SEHNR; CDR2 reads FQNEAQ (reference sequence). Trimming removed 3 bases from V and 4 bases from J, with 18 bases in between. The CDR3 here is CASSFGTRVAGETQYF. CDR3 coding DNA: TGTGCCAGCAGCTTTGGGACAAGGGTGGCGGGAGAGACCCAGTACTTC.

The chain employs TRBV24-1 and TRBJ1-1; D remains ambiguous. V shed 5 bases and J shed 0 bases, with 12 bases lying between them. This CDR3 contains 15 residues. The germline CDR1 and CDR2 sequences are KGHDR and SFDVKD. Here the CDR3 reads CATSGPRFMNTEAFF. CDR3 coding DNA: TGTGCCACCAGTGGTCCGCGATTCATGAACACTGAAGCTTTCTTT.

This clonotype was detected only once. The genes are TRBV15 and TRBJ1-2; TRBD1 matches 9 bases. Germline-derived CDR1 and CDR2 are LNHNV and YYDKDF (reference sequence). The ends lost 3 bases at V and 9 bases at J; junction bases unmatched: 2. The CDR3 contains 12 residues. Here the CDR3 reads CATSRTGGSYTF. CDR3 in DNA: TGTGCCACCAGCAGGACAGGGGGGAGCTACACCTTC.

This clonotype was seen at least ten times. The chain employs TRBV20-1 and TRBJ2-6; perhaps D is TRBD1 or TRBD2 (5 bases each). The ends were cut back, 0 bases at V and 2 bases at J, with 11 bases in the middle. The CDR3 has 16 amino acids. Germline V gene lookup returns CDR1 DFQATT and CDR2 SNEGSKA (reference sequence). CDR3 bases: TGCAGTGCTAGAGAGCCGGGGCGGGCTGGGGCCAACGTCCTGACTTTC. Encoded protein: CSAREPGRAGANVLTF.

V usage is TRBV7-9 and J usage is TRBJ2-5, with D perhaps assigned TRBD1 or TRBD2 (6 bases each). V lost 6 bases and J 10 bases, leaving 18 bases between the germline ends. Germline V gene lookup returns CDR1 SEHNR and CDR2 FQNEAQ (reference sequence). The CDR3 covers 13 residues. CDR3 region: CASSGTGGGIQYF. The CDR3 DNA sequence: TGTGCCAGCAGTGGTACCGGGGGCGGGATCCAGTACTTC.

The chain uses TRBV30 and TRBJ2-7, with D tentatively TRBD1 or TRBD2 (6 bases each). CDR3 length: 15 amino acids. Germline V gene data show CDR1 as GTSNPN and CDR2 as SVGIG (reference sequence). Trimming removed 2 bases at V and 5 bases at J, with 19 bases between. The chain's CDR3 is CAWSTPGGSRDEQYF. The CDR3, as DNA: TGTGCCTGGAGTACTCCCGGGGGCTCTCGGGACGAGCAGTACTTC.

The CDR3 sequence: CASDIGTGRMNTEAFF. CDR3 coding DNA: TGTGCCAGCGACATAGGGACAGGGCGCATGAACACTGAAGCTTTCTTT. The chain joins TRBV10-3 to TRBJ1-1; 9 nucleotides line up with TRBD1. The CDR3 has 16 amino acids. After removal of 10 bases from V and 0 bases from J, the junction contained 12 bases not matched to a gene. Per the germline V gene, CDR1 is ENHRY and CDR2 is SYGVKD.

This clonotype was observed at least ten times. V usage is TRBV4-1 and J usage is TRBJ2-5; no clear D gene. CDR1 MGHRA and CDR2 YSYEKL come from the germline V gene. Trimming cost V 1 base and J 5 bases, with 11 bases left between them. The CDR3 is made up of 14 amino acids. The CDR3 coding sequence is TGCGCCAGCAGCCAAGGGGTGGCGGTGGAGACCCAGTACTTC. Translated: CASSQGVAVETQYF.

The chain joins TRBV20-1 to TRBJ1-2; possible D gene TRBD1, 5 bases. The CDR3 runs to 10 residues. Germline-derived CDR1 and CDR2 are DFQATT and SNEGSKA (reference sequence). V shed 3 bases and J shed 12 bases, with 11 bases lying between them. CDR3 in amino acids: CSASRRGNTF. For the CDR3, the DNA is TGCAGTGCTAGCAGGAGGGGAAACACCTTC.

This clonotype was detected many times. The genes are TRBV5-1 and TRBJ1-1, with a tentative D call TRBD1 (6 bases). The germline V and J ends were trimmed by 0 bases and 8 bases, with 17 bases remaining between them. Germline CDR1 reads SGHRS; CDR2 reads YFSETQ. This CDR3 has 15 amino acids. CDR3 nucleotides: TGCGCCAGCAGCTTGGTTGGGGGGCTCGATTTAGAAGCTTTCTTT. It specifies CASSLVGGLDLEAFF.